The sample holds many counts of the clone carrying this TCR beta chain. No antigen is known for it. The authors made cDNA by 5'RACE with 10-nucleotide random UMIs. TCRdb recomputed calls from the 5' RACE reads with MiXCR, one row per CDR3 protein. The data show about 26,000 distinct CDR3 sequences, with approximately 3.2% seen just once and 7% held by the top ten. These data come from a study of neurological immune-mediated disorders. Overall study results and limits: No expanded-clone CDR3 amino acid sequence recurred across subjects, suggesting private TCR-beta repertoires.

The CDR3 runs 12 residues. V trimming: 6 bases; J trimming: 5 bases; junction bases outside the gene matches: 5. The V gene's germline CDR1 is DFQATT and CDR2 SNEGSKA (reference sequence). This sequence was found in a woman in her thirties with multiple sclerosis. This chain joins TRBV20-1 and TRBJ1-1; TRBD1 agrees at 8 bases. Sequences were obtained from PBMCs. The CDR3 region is CSAPDRVTEAFF. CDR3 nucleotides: TGCAGTGCCCCGGACAGGGTTACTGAAGCTTTCTTT.